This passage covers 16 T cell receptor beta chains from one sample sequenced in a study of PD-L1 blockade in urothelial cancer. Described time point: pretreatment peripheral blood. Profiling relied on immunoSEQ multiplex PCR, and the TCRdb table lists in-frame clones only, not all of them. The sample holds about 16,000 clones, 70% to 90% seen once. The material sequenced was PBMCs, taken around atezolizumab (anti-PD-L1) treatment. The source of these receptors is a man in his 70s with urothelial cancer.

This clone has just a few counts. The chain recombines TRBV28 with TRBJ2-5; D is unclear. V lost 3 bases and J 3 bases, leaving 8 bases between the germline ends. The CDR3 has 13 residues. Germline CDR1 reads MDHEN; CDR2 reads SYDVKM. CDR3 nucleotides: TGTGCCAGCAGTTTCCCGGGTAAAGAGACCCAGTACTTC. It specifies CASSFPGKETQYF.

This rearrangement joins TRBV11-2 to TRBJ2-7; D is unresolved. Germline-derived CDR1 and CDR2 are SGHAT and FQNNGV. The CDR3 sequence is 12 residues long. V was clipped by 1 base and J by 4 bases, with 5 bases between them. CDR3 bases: TGTGCCAGCAGCTTAGGGCAGTACGAGCAGTACTTC. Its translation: CASSLGQYEQYF. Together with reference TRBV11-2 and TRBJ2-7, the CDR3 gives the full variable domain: EAGVAQSPRYKIIEKRQSVAFWCNPISGHATLYWYQQILGQGPKLLIQFQNNGVVDDSQLPKDRFSAERLKGVDSTLKIQPAKLEDSAVYLCASSLGQYEQYFGPGTRLTVT.

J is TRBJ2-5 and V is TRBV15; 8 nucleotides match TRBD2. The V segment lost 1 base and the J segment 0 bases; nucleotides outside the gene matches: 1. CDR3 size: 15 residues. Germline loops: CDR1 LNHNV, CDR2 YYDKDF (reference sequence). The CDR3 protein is CATSRGGGYQETQYF. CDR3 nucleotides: TGTGCCACCAGCAGAGGCGGGGGGTACCAAGAGACCCAGTACTTC.

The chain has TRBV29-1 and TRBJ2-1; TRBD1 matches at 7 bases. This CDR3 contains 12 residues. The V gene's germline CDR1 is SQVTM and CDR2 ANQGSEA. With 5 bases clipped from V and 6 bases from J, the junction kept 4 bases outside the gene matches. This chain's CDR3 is CSVKQGPNEQFF. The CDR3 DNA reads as TGCAGCGTTAAACAGGGGCCCAATGAGCAGTTCTTC.

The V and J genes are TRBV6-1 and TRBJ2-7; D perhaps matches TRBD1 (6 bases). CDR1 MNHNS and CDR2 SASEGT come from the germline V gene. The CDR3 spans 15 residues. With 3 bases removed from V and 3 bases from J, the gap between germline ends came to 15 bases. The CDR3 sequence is CASSDILTGFYEQYF. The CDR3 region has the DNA TGTGCCAGCAGTGATATTTTGACAGGATTCTACGAGCAGTACTTC.

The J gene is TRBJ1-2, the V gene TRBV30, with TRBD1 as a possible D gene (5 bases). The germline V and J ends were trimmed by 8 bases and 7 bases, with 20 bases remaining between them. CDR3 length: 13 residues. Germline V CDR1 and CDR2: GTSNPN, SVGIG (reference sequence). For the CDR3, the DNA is TGTGCCGGTGGAAGGACAAATATTGTTGGCTACACCTTC. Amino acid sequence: CAGGRTNIVGYTF.

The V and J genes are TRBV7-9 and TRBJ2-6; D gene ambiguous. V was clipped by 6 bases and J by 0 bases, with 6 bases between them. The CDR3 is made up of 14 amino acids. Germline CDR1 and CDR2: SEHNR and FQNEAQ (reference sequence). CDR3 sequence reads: CASRHSSGANVLTF. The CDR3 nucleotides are TGTGCCAGCAGACACAGCTCTGGGGCCAACGTCCTGACTTTC.

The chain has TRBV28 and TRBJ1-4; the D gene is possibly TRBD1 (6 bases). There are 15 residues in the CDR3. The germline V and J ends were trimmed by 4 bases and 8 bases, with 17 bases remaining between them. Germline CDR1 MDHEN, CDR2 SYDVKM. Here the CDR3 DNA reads TGTGCCAGCAGTTCCTCCCAGGGGTTATACGAAAAACTGTTTTTT. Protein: CASSSSQGLYEKLFF.

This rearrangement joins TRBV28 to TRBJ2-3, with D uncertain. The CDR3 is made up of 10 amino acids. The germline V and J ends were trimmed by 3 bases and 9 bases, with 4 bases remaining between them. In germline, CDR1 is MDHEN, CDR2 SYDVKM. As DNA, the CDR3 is TGTGCCAGCAGTTTCGGGACGCAGTATTTT. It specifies CASSFGTQYF.

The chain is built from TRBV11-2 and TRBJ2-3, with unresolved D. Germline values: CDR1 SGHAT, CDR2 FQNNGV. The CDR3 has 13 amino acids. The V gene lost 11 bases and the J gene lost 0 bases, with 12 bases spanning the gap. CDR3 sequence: CAARLSSTDTQYF. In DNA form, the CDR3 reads TGTGCCGCGCGGTTATCTAGCACAGATACGCAGTATTTT.

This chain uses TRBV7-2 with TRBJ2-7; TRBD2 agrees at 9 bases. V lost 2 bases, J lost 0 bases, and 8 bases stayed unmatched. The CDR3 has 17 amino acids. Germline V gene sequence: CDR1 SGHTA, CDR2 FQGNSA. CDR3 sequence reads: CASSLRGGGAVSYEQYF. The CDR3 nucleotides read TGTGCCAGCAGCTTAAGGGGCGGGGGGGCTGTCTCCTACGAGCAGTACTTC.

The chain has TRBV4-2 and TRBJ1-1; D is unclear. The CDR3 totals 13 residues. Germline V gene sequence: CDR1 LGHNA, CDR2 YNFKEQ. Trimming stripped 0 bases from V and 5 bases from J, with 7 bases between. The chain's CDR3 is CASSQDLDTEAFF. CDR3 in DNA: TGTGCCAGCAGCCAAGATTTAGATACTGAAGCTTTCTTT.

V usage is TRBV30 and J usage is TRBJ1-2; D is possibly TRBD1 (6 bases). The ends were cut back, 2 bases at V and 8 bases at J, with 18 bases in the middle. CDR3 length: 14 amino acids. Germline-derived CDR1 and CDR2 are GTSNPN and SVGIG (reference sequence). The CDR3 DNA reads TGTGCCTGGAGTCCGTACGGGGGGCGCCGAGGCTACACCTTC. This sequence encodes CAWSPYGGRRGYTF.

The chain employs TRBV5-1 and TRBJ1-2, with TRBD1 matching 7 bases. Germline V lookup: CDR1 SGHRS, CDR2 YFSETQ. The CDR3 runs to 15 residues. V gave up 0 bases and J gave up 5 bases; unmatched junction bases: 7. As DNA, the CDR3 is TGCGCCAGCAGCTTGGGGGGGACAGAAGGGTATGGCTACACCTTC. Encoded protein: CASSLGGTEGYGYTF.

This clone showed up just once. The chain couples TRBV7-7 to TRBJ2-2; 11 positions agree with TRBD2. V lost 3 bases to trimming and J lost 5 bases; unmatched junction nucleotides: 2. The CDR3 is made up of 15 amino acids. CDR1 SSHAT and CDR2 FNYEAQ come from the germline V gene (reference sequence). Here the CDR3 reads CASSLPSGGTGELFF. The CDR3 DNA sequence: TGTGCCAGCAGCTTGCCTAGCGGGGGGACCGGGGAGCTGTTTTTT.

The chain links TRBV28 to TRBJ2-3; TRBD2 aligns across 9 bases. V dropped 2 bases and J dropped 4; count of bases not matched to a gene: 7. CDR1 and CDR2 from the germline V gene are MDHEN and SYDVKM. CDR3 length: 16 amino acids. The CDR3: CASSLVLAGFSDTQYF. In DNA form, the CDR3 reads TGTGCCAGCAGTTTAGTCCTAGCGGGGTTTTCAGATACGCAGTATTTT.